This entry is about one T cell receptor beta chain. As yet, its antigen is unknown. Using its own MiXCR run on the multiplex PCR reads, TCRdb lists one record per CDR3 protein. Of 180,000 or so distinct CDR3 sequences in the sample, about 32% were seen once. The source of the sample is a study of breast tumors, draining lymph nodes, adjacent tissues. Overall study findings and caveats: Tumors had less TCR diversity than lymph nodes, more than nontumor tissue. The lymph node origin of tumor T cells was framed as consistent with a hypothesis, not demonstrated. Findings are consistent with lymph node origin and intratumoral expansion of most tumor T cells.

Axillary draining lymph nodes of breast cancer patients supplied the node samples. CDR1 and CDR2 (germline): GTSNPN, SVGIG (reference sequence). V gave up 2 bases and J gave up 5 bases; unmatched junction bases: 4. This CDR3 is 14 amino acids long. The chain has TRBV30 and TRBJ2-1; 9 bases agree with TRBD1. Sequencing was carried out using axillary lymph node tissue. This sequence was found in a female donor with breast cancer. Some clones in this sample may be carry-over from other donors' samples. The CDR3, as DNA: TGTGCCTGGAGTCCGGGACAGGGTGACAATGAGCAGTTCTTC. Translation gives CAWSPGQGDNEQFF.